The T cell receptor beta chain under discussion was sequenced for a study of blood T cell repertoires in COVID-19. Across the study: Samples of COVID-19 (acute and convalescent) were obtained from the United States, Italy and Spain. T cells, B-cell-depleted T cells, or PBMCs provided the cDNA or gDNA that served as material.

Original handling: Reference gene primer amplification in the assay estimated nucleated cell counts. The repertoire was sequenced with immunoSEQ multiplex PCR; TCRdb's copy has only in-frame clones and lacks some. From that table come the V and J calls and clone size; the DNA was used to work out D and trimming. Of fewer than 200,000 clones in the sample, 85% were seen once. This sequence was found in a human donor with acute or convalescent COVID-19. The donor label of this sample is uncertain. The sequencing sample was made of peripheral blood.

CDR3 protein: CASSPRGYSGANVLTF. The CDR3 DNA sequence: TGTGCCAGCAGCCCCAGGGGGTACTCTGGGGCCAACGTCCTGACTTTC. The rearrangement joins TRBV6-2 or TRBV6-3 to TRBJ2-6; 7 bases match TRBD1. V was clipped by 6 bases and J by 0 bases; unmatched bases: 5. Germline loops: CDR1 MNHEY, CDR2 SVGEGT. The CDR3 extends over 16 amino acids.